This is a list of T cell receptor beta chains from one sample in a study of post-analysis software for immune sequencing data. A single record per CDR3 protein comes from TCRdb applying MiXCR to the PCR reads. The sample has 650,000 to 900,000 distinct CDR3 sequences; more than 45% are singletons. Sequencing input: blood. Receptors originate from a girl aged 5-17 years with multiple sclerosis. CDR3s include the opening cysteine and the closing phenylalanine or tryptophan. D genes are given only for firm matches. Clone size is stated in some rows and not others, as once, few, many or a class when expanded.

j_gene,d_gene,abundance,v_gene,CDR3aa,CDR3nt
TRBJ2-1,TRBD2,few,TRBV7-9,CASSLTGLAGDEQFF,TGTGCCAGCAGCTTAACGGGACTAGCGGGAGATGAGCAGTTCTTC
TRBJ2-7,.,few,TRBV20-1,CSARGEQSQYEQYF,TGCAGTGCTAGAGGGGAACAGTCCCAATACGAGCAGTACTTC
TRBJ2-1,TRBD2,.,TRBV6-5,CASTNRLAGSNEQFF,TGTGCCAGCACTAACAGGCTAGCGGGGAGTAATGAGCAGTTCTTC
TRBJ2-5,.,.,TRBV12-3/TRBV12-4,CASSGGQHKETQYF,TGTGCCAGCAGTGGAGGACAGCATAAAGAGACCCAGTACTTC
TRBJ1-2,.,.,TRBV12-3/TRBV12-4,CASSLPGQVPTF,TGTGCCAGCAGTCTCCCCGGCCAGGTCCCCACCTTC
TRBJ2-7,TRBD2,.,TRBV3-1,CASSQILAAYEQYF,TGTGCCAGCAGCCAGATTCTAGCGGCCTACGAGCAGTACTTC
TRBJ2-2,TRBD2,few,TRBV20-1,CSARGLAGERGELFF,TGCAGTGCTAGGGGACTAGCGGGAGAAAGGGGGGAGCTGTTTTTT
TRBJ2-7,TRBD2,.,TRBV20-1,CSARKRESSEQYF,TGCAGTGCTAGGAAGCGGGAGTCTTCCGAGCAGTACTTC
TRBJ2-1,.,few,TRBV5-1,CASSPLEGFGNEQFF,TGCGCCAGCAGCCCATTGGAGGGCTTCGGAAATGAGCAGTTCTTC
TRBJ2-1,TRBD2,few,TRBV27,CASSYLGLAGQFF,TGTGCCAGCAGTTACCTGGGACTAGCGGGACAGTTCTTC
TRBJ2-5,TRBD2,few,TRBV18,CASSANSGDQETQYF,TGTGCCAGCTCAGCGAATAGCGGGGACCAAGAGACCCAGTACTTC
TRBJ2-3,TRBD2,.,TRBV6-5,CASSPRTSGADTQYF,TGTGCCAGCAGTCCCCGCACTAGCGGCGCAGATACGCAGTATTTT
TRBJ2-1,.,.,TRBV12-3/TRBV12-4,CASSPTQGEQFF,TGTGCCAGCAGCCCGACCCAGGGTGAGCAGTTCTTC
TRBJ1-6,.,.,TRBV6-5,CASGATYNSPLHF,TGTGCCTCGGGCGCTACCTATAATTCACCCCTCCACTTT
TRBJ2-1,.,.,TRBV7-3,CASSLNTGNNEQFF,TGTGCCAGCAGCTTAAATACGGGGAACAATGAGCAGTTCTTC
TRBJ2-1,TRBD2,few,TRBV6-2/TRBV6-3,CASSWERGSSYNEQFF,TGTGCCAGCAGTTGGGAGCGGGGTAGCTCCTACAATGAGCAGTTCTTC
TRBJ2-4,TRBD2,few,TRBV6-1,CASGREAGVGIQYF,TGTGCCAGCGGACGGGAGGCCGGGGTTGGCATTCAGTACTTC
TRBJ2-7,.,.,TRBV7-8,CASSTTTLGASYEQYF,TGTGCCAGCAGCACGACGACACTAGGAGCCTCCTACGAGCAGTACTTC
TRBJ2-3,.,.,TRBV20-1,CSAPKLSTDTQYF,TGCAGTGCCCCTAAACTTAGCACAGATACGCAGTATTTT
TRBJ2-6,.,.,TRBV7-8,CASSLFQGVGANVLTF,TGTGCCAGCAGCCTGTTCCAGGGCGTTGGGGCCAACGTCCTGACTTTC
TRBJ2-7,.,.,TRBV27,CASSLRAVSSYEQYF,TGTGCCAGCAGTTTAAGGGCCGTCAGCTCCTACGAGCAGTACTTC
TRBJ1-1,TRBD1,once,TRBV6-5,CTSSSGTGNTEAFF,TGTACCAGCAGTTCCGGGACAGGGAACACTGAAGCTTTCTTT
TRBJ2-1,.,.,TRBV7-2,CASSYFSSDNEQFF,TGTGCCAGCAGCTACTTCTCTAGCGACAATGAGCAGTTCTTC
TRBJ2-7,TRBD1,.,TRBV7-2,CASSSTGTRNEQYF,TGTGCCAGCAGCTCGACAGGGACGAGAAACGAGCAGTACTTC
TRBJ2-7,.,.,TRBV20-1,CSATGDGEQYF,TGCAGTGCTACCGGGGACGGCGAGCAGTACTTC
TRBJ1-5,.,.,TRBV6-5,CASAPATGNQPQHF,TGTGCCAGCGCCCCGGCTACAGGGAATCAGCCCCAGCATTTT